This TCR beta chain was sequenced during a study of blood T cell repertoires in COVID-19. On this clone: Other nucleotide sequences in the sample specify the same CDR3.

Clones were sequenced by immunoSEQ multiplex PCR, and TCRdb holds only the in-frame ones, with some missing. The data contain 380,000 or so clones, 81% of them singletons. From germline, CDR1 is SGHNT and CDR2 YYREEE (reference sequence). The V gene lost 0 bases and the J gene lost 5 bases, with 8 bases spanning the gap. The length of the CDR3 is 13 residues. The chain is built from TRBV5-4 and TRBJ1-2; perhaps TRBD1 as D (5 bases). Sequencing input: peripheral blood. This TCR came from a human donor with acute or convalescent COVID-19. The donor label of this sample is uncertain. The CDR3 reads CASSLVGGYGYTF. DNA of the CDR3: TGTGCCAGCAGCTTGGTGGGGGGTTATGGCTACACCTTC. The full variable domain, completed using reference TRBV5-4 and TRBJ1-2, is ETGVTQSPTHLIKTRGQQVTLRCSSQSGHNTVSWYQQALGQGPQFIFQYYREEENGRGNFPPRFSGLQFPNYSSELNVNALELDDSALYLCASSLVGGYGYTFGSGTRLTVV.